Following are 21 T cell receptor beta chains from one sample sequenced in a study of blood T cell repertoires in COVID-19. Assay: immunoSEQ multiplex PCR; the TCRdb copy retains only in-frame clones and omits some. This sample has tens of thousands of clones, with more than 55% found just once. The source material was PBMCs or T cells enriched from blood (not recorded which). The origin of the receptors is a woman aged 60-70 years who had been exposed to COVID-19.

This clone was found a few times. The rearrangement uses TRBV5-1 and TRBJ1-2; possible D gene TRBD1, 6 bases. The CDR3 loop spans 15 amino acids. Trimming took 5 bases from V and 5 from J, leaving 19 bases between them. Germline loops: CDR1 SGHRS, CDR2 YFSETQ. This CDR3 reads CASRPDSARPYGYTF. The CDR3 coding sequence is TGCGCCAGCAGGCCGGACAGTGCCAGACCTTATGGCTACACCTTC.

The chain couples TRBV5-4 to TRBJ1-1; weak D call: TRBD1 (6 bases). The CDR3 is made up of 19 amino acids. V was shortened by 3 bases and J by 4 bases, with 28 bases between the two germline ends. CDR1 and CDR2 (germline): SGHNT, YYREEE (reference sequence). CDR3 residues: CASSSSGTTGIRVGTEAFF. CDR3 DNA sequence: TGTGCCAGCAGCTCGTCCGGGACAACCGGGATAAGGGTCGGCACTGAAGCTTTCTTT. The full variable domain, rest sourced from reference TRBV5-4 and TRBJ1-1, is ETGVTQSPTHLIKTRGQQVTLRCSSQSGHNTVSWYQQALGQGPQFIFQYYREEENGRGNFPPRFSGLQFPNYSSELNVNALELDDSALYLCASSSSGTTGIRVGTEAFFGQGTRLTVV.

The DNA of the CDR3 is TGTGCCAGCAGTTTGGGGGCCACTAACTATGGCTACACCTTC. This codes for CASSLGATNYGYTF. The chain employs TRBV28 and TRBJ1-2; weak D call: TRBD1 (6 bases). The germline V and J ends were trimmed by 3 bases and 0 bases, with 8 bases remaining between them. The CDR3 contains 14 residues. The germline CDR1 and CDR2 sequences are MDHEN and SYDVKM.

This clone has only one observation. The chain joins TRBV18 to TRBJ1-1; D perhaps matches TRBD1 (6 bases). Germline-derived CDR1 and CDR2 are KGHSH and LQKENI. This CDR3 is 12 amino acids long. V shed 3 bases and J shed 7 bases, with 9 bases lying between them. The CDR3 protein is CASSPRTVEAFF. The CDR3 nucleotides read TGTGCCAGCTCACCTCGGACAGTTGAAGCTTTCTTT.

The chain employs TRBV11-2 and TRBJ1-1; 11 bases line up with TRBD1. Germline CDR1 SGHAT, CDR2 FQNNGV. This CDR3 is 14 amino acids long. The ends lost 6 bases at V and 11 bases at J; junction bases unmatched: 11. The CDR3 sequence is CASSQATGTGGAFF. Here the CDR3 DNA reads TGTGCCAGCAGTCAAGCCACCGGGACAGGGGGGGCTTTCTTT.

V and J are TRBV2 and TRBJ2-7; no reliable D call. The CDR3 has 13 amino acids. CDR1 and CDR2 (germline): SNHLY, FYNNEI. Between the trimmed V and J ends, which lost 2 bases and 4 bases, there was a span of 9 bases. Here the CDR3 reads CASSESFRYEQYF. CDR3 bases: TGTGCCAGCAGTGAATCCTTCAGGTACGAGCAGTACTTC.

The gene calls are TRBV6-1 and TRBJ1-5; possible D gene TRBD1, 5 bases. Germline CDR1 and CDR2: MNHNS and SASEGT. Trimming removed 3 bases from V and 7 bases from J, with 10 bases in between. This CDR3 has 13 amino acids. The CDR3 here is CASSEGGVQPQHF. Here the CDR3 DNA reads TGTGCCAGCAGTGAGGGGGGGGTACAGCCCCAGCATTTT.

This clone has only a few counts. The genes are TRBV25-1 and TRBJ1-1, with 8 bases identical to TRBD1. The CDR3 is 16 residues long. V lost 2 bases and J lost 5; bases outside the gene matches: 10. The germline V gene encodes CDR1 MGHDK and CDR2 SYGVNS. The CDR3 DNA sequence: TGTGCCAGCAGTGAAAAGCAGGGGGCTTTTAAGACTGAAGCTTTCTTT. This encodes CASSEKQGAFKTEAFF.

This chain joins TRBV5-1 and TRBJ1-2; D perhaps matches TRBD1 (6 bases). This CDR3 has 13 amino acids. Germline V gene lookup returns CDR1 SGHRS and CDR2 YFSETQ. V shed 4 bases and J shed 8 bases, with 15 bases lying between them. The CDR3 DNA is TGCGCCAGCAGCCTGGGGGCAGGCGGGGGCTACACCTTC. It translates to CASSLGAGGGYTF. The entire variable domain, with the rest obtained from reference TRBV5-1 and TRBJ1-2, is as follows: KAGVTQTPRYLIKTRGQQVTLSCSPISGHRSVSWYQQTPGQGLQFLFEYFSETQRNKGNFPGRFSGRQFSNSRSEMNVSTLELGDSALYLCASSLGAGGGYTFGSGTRLTVV.

V and J are TRBV4-2 and TRBJ1-4, with D possibly being TRBD1 (6 bases). V lost 5 bases and J 8 bases, leaving 12 bases between the germline ends. The CDR3 has 13 amino acids. From germline, CDR1 is LGHNA and CDR2 YNFKEQ. This chain's CDR3 is CASSTGTIEKLFF. The CDR3 region has the DNA TGTGCCAGCAGCACCGGGACAATAGAAAAACTGTTTTTT.

This chain links TRBV19 with TRBJ2-1; perhaps TRBD2 as D (6 bases). This CDR3 is built from 14 residues. Germline V gene lookup returns CDR1 LNHDA and CDR2 SQIVND (reference sequence). The V and J ends lost 4 bases and 7 bases respectively, with 14 bases between them. The CDR3 sequence is CASSSGAAPNEQFF. CDR3 DNA sequence: TGTGCCAGTAGTAGCGGGGCCGCCCCGAATGAGCAGTTCTTC. Using reference TRBV19 and TRBJ2-1 for the parts outside the CDR3, the full variable domain is DGGITQSPKYLFRKEGQNVTLSCEQNLNHDAMYWYRQDPGQGLRLIYYSQIVNDFQKGDIAEGYSVSREKKESFPLTVTSAQKNPTAFYLCASSSGAAPNEQFFGPGTRLTVL.

The genes are TRBV9 and TRBJ2-7; tentatively, D is TRBD2 (6 bases). This CDR3 contains 13 residues. V gave up 4 bases and J gave up 3 bases, with 11 bases separating them. Germline values: CDR1 SGDLS, CDR2 YYNGEE. CDR3 in DNA: TGTGCCAGCAGCCATGAGACTAGCTACGAGCAGTACTTC. Translation gives CASSHETSYEQYF.

The J gene is TRBJ2-1, the V gene TRBV2, with TRBD1 matching over 9 bases. Unmatched junction bases numbered 3, after V lost 6 bases and J lost 9 bases. CDR3 size: 12 residues. Germline V CDR1 and CDR2: SNHLY, FYNNEI. DNA of the CDR3: TGTGCCAGCAGGGGACAGGGACCTGAGCAGTTCTTC. This encodes CASRGQGPEQFF.

This clone was seen a single time. This rearrangement joins TRBV7-9 to TRBJ2-1, with 14 bases that match TRBD2. This CDR3 spans 17 amino acids. Losses at the gene ends were 2 bases for V and 8 bases for J; bases not matched to a gene: 8. The V gene's germline CDR1 is SEHNR and CDR2 FQNEAQ (reference sequence). The chain's CDR3 is CASSLSAGTSGSDEQFF. CDR3 DNA sequence: TGTGCCAGCAGCTTATCGGCCGGGACTAGCGGGAGCGATGAGCAGTTCTTC.

The chain couples TRBV7-3 to TRBJ1-5; D is unclear. This CDR3 spans 13 amino acids. Germline V gene sequence: CDR1 SGHTA, CDR2 FQGTGA. Trimming stripped 11 bases from V and 3 bases from J, with 14 bases between. In DNA, the CDR3 is TGTGCCGTGGCGGCGCAACCCAATCAGCCCCAGCATTTT. It translates to CAVAAQPNQPQHF.

J is TRBJ1-2 and V is TRBV7-2, with TRBD1 matching 9 bases. The trim removed 5 bases at V and 8 bases at J, leaving 6 bases unmatched. This CDR3 has 13 residues. Germline loops: CDR1 SGHTA, CDR2 FQGNSA. In DNA, the CDR3 is TGTGCCAGCAGCCAACAGGGGGCGGGAGGCTACACCTTC. It encodes CASSQQGAGGYTF.

The V call is TRBV10-1, the J call TRBJ1-1; tentatively, D is TRBD1 (6 bases). CDR1 is WNHNN, CDR2 SYGVQD, per germline (reference sequence). The CDR3 runs to 17 residues. V gave up 6 bases and J gave up 5 bases, with 25 bases separating them. CDR3 protein: CASRAQNRVGCLTEAFF. The DNA for the CDR3 is TGCGCCAGCAGGGCCCAAAACAGGGTAGGCTGTCTAACTGAAGCTTTCTTT.

The rearrangement uses TRBV14 and TRBJ1-6; D is unclear. This CDR3 is built from 12 residues. In germline, CDR1 is SGHDN, CDR2 FVKESK. V lost 1 base and J 9 bases, leaving 4 bases between the germline ends. The CDR3 protein is CASSQGVSPLHF. CDR3 sequence (DNA): TGTGCCAGCAGCCAAGGAGTTTCACCCCTCCACTTT. Full variable domain (rest looked up from reference TRBV14 and TRBJ1-6): EAGVTQFPSHSVIEKGQTVTLRCDPISGHDNLYWYRRVMGKEIKFLLHFVKESKQDESGMPNNRFLAERTGGTYSTLKVQPAELEDSGVYFCASSQGVSPLHFGNGTRLTVT.

The rearrangement links TRBV11-2 to TRBJ1-2; the D gene is possibly TRBD1 (6 bases). The CDR3 length is 17 residues. The germline CDR1 and CDR2 sequences are SGHAT and FQNNGV. V lost 5 bases and J 5 bases, leaving 24 bases between the germline ends. In nucleotides, the CDR3 is TGTGCCAGCAGCCGAGTGGGGGCACGGTCAGGGGTTTATGGCTACACCTTC. Translating gives CASSRVGARSGVYGYTF. The full variable domain, completed using reference TRBV11-2 and TRBJ1-2, is EAGVAQSPRYKIIEKRQSVAFWCNPISGHATLYWYQQILGQGPKLLIQFQNNGVVDDSQLPKDRFSAERLKGVDSTLKIQPAKLEDSAVYLCASSRVGARSGVYGYTFGSGTRLTVV.

Details on this clone: A junction end diverges from the germline sequence, so it may reflect a read error. This chain connects TRBV7-2 to TRBJ2-5; 7 nucleotides agree with TRBD2. CDR1 and CDR2 (germline): SGHTA, FQGNSA. The CDR3 length is 18 residues. CDR3 loop: CASSHAGRGLASQGTQYF. DNA for the CDR3: TGTGCCAGCAGCCATGCCGGGCGGGGGTTAGCTAGTCAAGGGACCCAGTACTTC.

V is TRBV7-2 and J is TRBJ2-1, with 10 bases aligning to TRBD1. CDR1 is SGHTA, CDR2 FQGNSA, per germline. V was pared by 4 bases and J by 7 bases, with 7 bases of the junction left unmatched. The CDR3 extends over 15 amino acids. The CDR3 DNA is TGTGCCAGCAGCTCCCGACAGGGGGCAAGGAATGAGCAGTTCTTC. It encodes CASSSRQGARNEQFF.